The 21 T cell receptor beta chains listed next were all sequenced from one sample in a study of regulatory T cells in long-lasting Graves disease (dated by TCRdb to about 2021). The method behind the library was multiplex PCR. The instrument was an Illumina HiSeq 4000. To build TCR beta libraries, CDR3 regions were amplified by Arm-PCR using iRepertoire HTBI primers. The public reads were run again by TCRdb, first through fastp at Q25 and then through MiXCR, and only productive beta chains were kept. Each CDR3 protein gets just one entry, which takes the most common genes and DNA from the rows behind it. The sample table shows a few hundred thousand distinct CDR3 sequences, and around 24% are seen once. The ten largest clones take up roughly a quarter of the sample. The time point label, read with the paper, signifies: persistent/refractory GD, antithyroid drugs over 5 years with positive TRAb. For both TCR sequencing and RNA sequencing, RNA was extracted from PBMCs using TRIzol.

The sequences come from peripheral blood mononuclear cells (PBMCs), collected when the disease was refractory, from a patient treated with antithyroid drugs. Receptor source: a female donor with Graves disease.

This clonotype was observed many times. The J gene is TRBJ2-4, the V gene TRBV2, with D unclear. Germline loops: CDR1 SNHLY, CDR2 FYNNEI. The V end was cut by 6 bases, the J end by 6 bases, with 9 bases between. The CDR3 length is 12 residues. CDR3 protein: CASRMGGNIQYF. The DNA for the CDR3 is TGTGCCAGCAGGATGGGTGGAAACATTCAGTACTTC.

CDR3: CASSPGGNRGPSLSYEQYF. The DNA of the CDR3 is TGTGCCAGCAGTCCAGGAGGAAACAGGGGGCCTAGCCTCTCCTACGAGCAGTACTTC. The chain carries TRBV7-4 and TRBJ2-7, with 9 positions matching TRBD1. The CDR3 length is 19 residues. V shed 6 bases and J 0 bases; nucleotides not matched to a gene: 18. Per germline, CDR1 SGHVT and CDR2 SQSDAQ.

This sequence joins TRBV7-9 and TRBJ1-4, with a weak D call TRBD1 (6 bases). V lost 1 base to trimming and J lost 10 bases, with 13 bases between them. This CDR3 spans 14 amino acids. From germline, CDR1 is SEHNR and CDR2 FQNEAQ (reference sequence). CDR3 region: CASSLEQGVGKLFF. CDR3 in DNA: TGTGCCAGCAGCTTAGAACAGGGAGTGGGAAAACTGTTTTTT.

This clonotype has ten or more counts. The chain's CDR3 is CASSFGGGEQYF. As DNA, the CDR3 is TGTGCCAGCAGCTTTGGGGGGGGCGAGCAGTACTTC. V and J are TRBV7-9 and TRBJ2-7; 7 positions agree with TRBD2. The germline V gene encodes CDR1 SEHNR and CDR2 FQNEAQ (reference sequence). There are 12 residues in the CDR3. V dropped 3 bases and J dropped 6; count of bases not matched to a gene: 2.

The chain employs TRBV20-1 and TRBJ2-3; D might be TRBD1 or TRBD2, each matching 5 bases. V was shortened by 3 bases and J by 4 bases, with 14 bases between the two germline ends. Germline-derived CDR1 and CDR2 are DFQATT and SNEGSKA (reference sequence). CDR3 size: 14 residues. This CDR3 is CSASMGTDSDTQYF. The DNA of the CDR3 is TGCAGTGCTAGTATGGGGACCGATTCAGATACGCAGTATTTT.

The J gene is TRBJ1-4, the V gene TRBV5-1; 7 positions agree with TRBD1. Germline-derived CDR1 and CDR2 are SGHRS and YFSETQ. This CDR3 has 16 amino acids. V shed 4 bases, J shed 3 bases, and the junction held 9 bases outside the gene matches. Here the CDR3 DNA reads TGCGCCAGCAGCCTCGGCGGACAGGCTCCTAATGAAAAACTGTTTTTT. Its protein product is CASSLGGQAPNEKLFF.

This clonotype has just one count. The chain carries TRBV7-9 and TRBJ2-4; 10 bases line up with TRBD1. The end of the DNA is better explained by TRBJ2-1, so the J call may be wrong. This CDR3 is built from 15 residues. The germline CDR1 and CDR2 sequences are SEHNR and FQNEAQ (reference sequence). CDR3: CASSLGFGTGDEQFF. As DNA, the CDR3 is TGTGCCAGCAGCTTAGGGTTCGGGACAGGGGATGAGCAGTTCTTC.

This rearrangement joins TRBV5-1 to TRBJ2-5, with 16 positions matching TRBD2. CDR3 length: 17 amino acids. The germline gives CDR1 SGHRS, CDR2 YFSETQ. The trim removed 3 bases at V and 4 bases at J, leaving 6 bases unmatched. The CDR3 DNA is TGCGCCAGCAGCTCGGGACTAGCGGGAGGGTCGAGAGAGACCCAGTACTTC. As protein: CASSSGLAGGSRETQYF.

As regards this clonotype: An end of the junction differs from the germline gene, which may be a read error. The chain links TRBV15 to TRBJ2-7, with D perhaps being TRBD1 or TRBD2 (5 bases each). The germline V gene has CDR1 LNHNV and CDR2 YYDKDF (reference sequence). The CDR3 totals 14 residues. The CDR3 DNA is TGTGCCGCCAGCAGAGGTGGGACCGTCTACGAGCAGTACTTC. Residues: CAASRGGTVYEQYF. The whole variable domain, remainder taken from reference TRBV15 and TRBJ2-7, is DAMVIQNPRYQVTQFGKPVTLSCSQTLNHNVMYWYQQKSSQAPKLLFHYYDKDFNNEADTPDNFQSRRPNTSFCFLDIRSPGLGDTAMYLCAASRGGTVYEQYFGPGTRLTVT.

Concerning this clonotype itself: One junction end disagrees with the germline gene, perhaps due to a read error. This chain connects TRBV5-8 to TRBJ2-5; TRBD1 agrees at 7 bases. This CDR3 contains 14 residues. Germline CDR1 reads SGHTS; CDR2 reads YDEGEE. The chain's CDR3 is CASGLISGQGVEYF. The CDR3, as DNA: TGTGCCAGCGGCTTGATATCTGGGCAGGGGGTGGAGTACTTC. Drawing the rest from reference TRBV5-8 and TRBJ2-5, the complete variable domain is EAGVTQSPTHLIKTRGQQATLRCSPISGHTSVYWYQQALGLGLQFLLWYDEGEERNRGNFPPRFSGRQFPNYSSELNVNALELEDSALYLCASGLISGQGVEYFGPGTRLLVL.

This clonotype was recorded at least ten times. This CDR3 reads CASRGGGTSGYGYTF. The CDR3 DNA follows: TGTGCCAGCAGAGGGGGGGGGACCAGTGGATATGGCTACACCTTC. This chain uses TRBV6-1 with TRBJ1-2; D possibly corresponds to TRBD1 (6 bases). The CDR3 runs to 15 residues. Germline V gene lookup returns CDR1 MNHNS and CDR2 SASEGT. Trimming left V 6 bases short and J 5 bases short, with 19 bases between.

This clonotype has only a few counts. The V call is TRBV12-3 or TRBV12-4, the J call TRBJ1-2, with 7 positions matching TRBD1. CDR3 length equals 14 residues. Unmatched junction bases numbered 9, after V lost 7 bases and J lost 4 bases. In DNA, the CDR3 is TGTGCCAGCAACTTAGACAGGGATCCCTATGGCTACACCTTC. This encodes CASNLDRDPYGYTF.

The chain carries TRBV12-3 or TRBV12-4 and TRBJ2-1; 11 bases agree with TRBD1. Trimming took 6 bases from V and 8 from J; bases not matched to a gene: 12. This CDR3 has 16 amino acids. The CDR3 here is CASRARTGGAVDEQFF. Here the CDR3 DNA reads TGTGCCAGCAGGGCCCGGACAGGGGGCGCGGTCGATGAGCAGTTCTTC.

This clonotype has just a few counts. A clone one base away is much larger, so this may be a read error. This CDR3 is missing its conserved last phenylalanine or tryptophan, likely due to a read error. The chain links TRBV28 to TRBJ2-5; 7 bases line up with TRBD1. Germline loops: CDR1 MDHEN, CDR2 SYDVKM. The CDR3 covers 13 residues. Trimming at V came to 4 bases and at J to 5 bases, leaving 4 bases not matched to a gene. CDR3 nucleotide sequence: TGTGCCAGCAGTTGGGGGACAGTTGAGACCCAGTACCTC. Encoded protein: CASSWGTVETQYL.

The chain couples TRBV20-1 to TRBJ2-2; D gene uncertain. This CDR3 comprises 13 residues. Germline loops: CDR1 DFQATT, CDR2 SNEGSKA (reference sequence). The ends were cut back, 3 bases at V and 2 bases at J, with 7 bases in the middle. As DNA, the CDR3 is TGCAGTGCTAGGACTGTAAACACCGGGGAGCTGTTTTTT. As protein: CSARTVNTGELFF.

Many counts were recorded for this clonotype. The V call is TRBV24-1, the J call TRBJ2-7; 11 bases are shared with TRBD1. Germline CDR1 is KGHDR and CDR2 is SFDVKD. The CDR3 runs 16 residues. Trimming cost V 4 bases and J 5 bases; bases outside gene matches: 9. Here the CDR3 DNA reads TGTGCCACCAGTGACCCCGGACAGGGGGCATTGCACGAGCAGTACTTC. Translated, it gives CATSDPGQGALHEQYF.

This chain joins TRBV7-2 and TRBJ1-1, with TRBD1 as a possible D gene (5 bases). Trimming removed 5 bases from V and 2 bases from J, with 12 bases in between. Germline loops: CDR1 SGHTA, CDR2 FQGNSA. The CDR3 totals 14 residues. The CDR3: CASSIGVFNTEAFF. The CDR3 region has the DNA TGTGCCAGCAGCATAGGGGTTTTTAACACTGAAGCTTTCTTT.

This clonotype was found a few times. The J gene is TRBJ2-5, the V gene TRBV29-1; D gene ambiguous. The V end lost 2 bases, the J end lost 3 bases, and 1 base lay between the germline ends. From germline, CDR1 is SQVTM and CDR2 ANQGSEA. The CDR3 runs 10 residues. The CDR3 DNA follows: TGCAGCGTTGAAAAAGAGACCCAGTACTTC. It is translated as CSVEKETQYF.

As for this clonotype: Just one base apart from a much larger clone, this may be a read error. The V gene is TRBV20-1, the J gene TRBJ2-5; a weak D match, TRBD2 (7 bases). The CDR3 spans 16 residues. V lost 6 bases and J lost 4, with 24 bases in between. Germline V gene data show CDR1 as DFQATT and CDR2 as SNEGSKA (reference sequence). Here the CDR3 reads CSAGGGRAGNRETQYF. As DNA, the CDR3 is TGCAGTGCCGGAGGGGGGCGAGCGGGAAACCGAGAGACCCAGTACTTC.

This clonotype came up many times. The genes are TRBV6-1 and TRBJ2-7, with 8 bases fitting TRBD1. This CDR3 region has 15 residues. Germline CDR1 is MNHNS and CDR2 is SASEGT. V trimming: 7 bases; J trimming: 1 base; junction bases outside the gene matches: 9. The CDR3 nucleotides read TGTGCCAGCAACACCGCCGGGACAGGATCCTACGAGCAGTACTTC. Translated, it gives CASNTAGTGSYEQYF.

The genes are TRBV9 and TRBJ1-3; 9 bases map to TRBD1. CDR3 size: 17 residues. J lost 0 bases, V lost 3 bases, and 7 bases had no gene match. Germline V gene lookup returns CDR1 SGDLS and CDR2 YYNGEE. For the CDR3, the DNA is TGTGCCAGCAGCGCGACAGGGGGACCCTTCTCTGGAAACACCATATATTTT. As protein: CASSATGGPFSGNTIYF.